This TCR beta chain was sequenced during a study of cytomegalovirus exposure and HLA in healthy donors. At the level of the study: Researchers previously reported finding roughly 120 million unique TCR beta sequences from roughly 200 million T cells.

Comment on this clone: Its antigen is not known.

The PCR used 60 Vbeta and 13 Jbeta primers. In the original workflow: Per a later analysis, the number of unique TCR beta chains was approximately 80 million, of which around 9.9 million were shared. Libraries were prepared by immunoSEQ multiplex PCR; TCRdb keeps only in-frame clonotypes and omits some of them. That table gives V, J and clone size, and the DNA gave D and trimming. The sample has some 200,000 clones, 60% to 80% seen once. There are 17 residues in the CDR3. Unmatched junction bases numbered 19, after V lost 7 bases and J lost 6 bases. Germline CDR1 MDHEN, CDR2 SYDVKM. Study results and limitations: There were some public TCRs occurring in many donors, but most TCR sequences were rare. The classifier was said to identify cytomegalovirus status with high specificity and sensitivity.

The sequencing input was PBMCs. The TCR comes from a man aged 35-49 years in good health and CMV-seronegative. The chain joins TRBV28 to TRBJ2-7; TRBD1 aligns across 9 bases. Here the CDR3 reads CASNPRDRITGGREQYF. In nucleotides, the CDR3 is TGTGCCAGCAACCCTCGGGACAGGATTACAGGGGGCCGCGAGCAGTACTTC.